The 20 T cell receptor beta chains in this list originate from one sample, sequenced in a study of T cell responses to AZD1222 COVID-19 vaccine. The table came from immunoSEQ multiplex PCR; TCRdb's copy has only in-frame clones and leaves some out. The sample records about 120,000 clones, 80% to 90% being singletons. The sequencing here drew on peripheral blood, taken on day 0 of AZD1222 vaccination. These receptors all stem from an adult in good health.

V usage is TRBV5-3 and J usage is TRBJ2-7; TRBD1 matches at 8 bases. TRBV5-3 is an ORF for which the function is uncertain. V was clipped by 7 bases and J by 2 bases; unmatched bases: 5. The CDR3 is 13 amino acids. As DNA, the CDR3 is TGTGCCAGACAAGCAGGGGGCCCCTACGAGCAGTACTTC. Amino acid sequence: CARQAGGPYEQYF.

The rearrangement joins TRBV6-4 to TRBJ1-6; TRBD1 matches 10 bases. The CDR3 is 15 residues long. Per the germline V gene, CDR1 is MRHNA and CDR2 is SNTAGT. V shed 4 bases, J shed 11 bases, and the junction held 8 bases outside the gene matches. In DNA form, the CDR3 reads TGTGCCAGCAGTGCCGGACAGGGGGTTGAGCCACCCCTCCACTTT. Encoded protein: CASSAGQGVEPPLHF.

The chain joins TRBV18 to TRBJ2-7; D perhaps matches TRBD1 (6 bases). The CDR3 consists of 14 residues. The V end was cut by 5 bases, the J end by 2 bases, with 13 bases between. CDR1 is KGHSH, CDR2 LQKENI, per germline. The CDR3 region is CASSLGSGAYEQYF. The CDR3 DNA follows: TGTGCCAGCTCATTAGGCTCAGGGGCCTACGAGCAGTACTTC.

V gene TRBV9 combines with J gene TRBJ1-2; the D is unclear. Germline loops: CDR1 SGDLS, CDR2 YYNGEE. The CDR3 totals 15 residues. V was cut by 4 bases and J by 1 base, with 14 bases left in between. For the CDR3, the DNA is TGTGCCAGCAGCTCCGGACGTACGATTAACTATGGCTACACCTTC. Protein sequence: CASSSGRTINYGYTF.

The rearrangement uses TRBV2 and TRBJ1-5, with 9 bases identical to TRBD1. CDR3 length: 14 amino acids. Germline trimming cut 5 bases from V and 4 bases from J; bases unmatched to any gene: 3. Germline V gives CDR1 SNHLY, CDR2 FYNNEI. The CDR3 protein is CASSRTGENQPQHF. CDR3 nucleotide sequence: TGTGCCAGCAGTCGGACAGGGGAGAATCAGCCCCAGCATTTT.

The V gene is TRBV2, the J gene TRBJ2-7, with D possibly called TRBD1 or TRBD2 (5 bases each). The length of the CDR3 is 16 residues. V was clipped by 0 bases and J by 6 bases, with 18 bases between them. CDR1 is SNHLY, CDR2 FYNNEI, per germline. CDR3 residues: CASSEAFWAEGSEQYF. Here the CDR3 DNA reads TGTGCCAGCAGTGAAGCCTTTTGGGCCGAGGGGTCCGAGCAGTACTTC.

This clone was seen a single time. The gene calls are TRBV3-1 (or the pseudogene TRBV3-2) and TRBJ2-1, with a weak D call TRBD2 (6 bases). The CDR3 runs to 16 residues. V was cut by 0 bases and J by 2 bases, with 11 bases left in between. The germline CDR1 and CDR2 sequences are LGHDT and YNNKEL (reference sequence). CDR3 sequence (DNA): TGTGCCAGCAGCCAAGAGGGCGGGGAGCCCTACAATGAGCAGTTCTTC. Protein: CASSQEGGEPYNEQFF.

V usage is TRBV14 and J usage is TRBJ2-5, with D perhaps assigned TRBD1 or TRBD2 (5 bases each). Per the germline V gene, CDR1 is SGHDN and CDR2 is FVKESK. This CDR3 comprises 15 residues. V lost 4 bases to trimming and J lost 5 bases, with 17 bases between them. CDR3 sequence reads: CASSRTRGPGETQYF. In nucleotides, the CDR3 is TGTGCCAGCAGCCGCACGAGGGGACCCGGGGAGACCCAGTACTTC.

The chain couples TRBV11-3 to TRBJ1-4, with D unclear. CDR1 and CDR2 (germline): SGHNT, YENEEA. The CDR3 has 19 residues. V shed 5 bases and J shed 0 bases, with 22 bases lying between them. The CDR3 loop is CASSPGVVFQSATNEKLFF. The DNA for the CDR3 is TGTGCCAGCAGCCCCGGGGTAGTGTTCCAGAGTGCAACTAATGAAAAACTGTTTTTT.

J is TRBJ2-5 and V is TRBV7-9, with D maybe TRBD2 (5 bases). CDR3 length equals 14 residues. V was cut by 5 bases and J by 4 bases, with 14 bases left in between. Per germline, CDR1 SEHNR and CDR2 FQNEAQ (reference sequence). The CDR3 here is CASSMTDSIETQYF. The CDR3 DNA reads as TGTGCCAGCAGCATGACGGACTCTATAGAGACCCAGTACTTC.

CDR3 amino acids: CASSQPGQGDRKLFF. The CDR3 nucleotides are TGCGCCAGCAGCCAGCCGGGACAGGGAGACCGAAAACTGTTTTTT. The chain uses TRBV4-1 and TRBJ1-4; 9 bases agree with TRBD1. This CDR3 is built from 15 residues. Looked up from germline, CDR1 is MGHRA and CDR2 is YSYEKL. Trimming cost V 3 bases and J 10 bases; bases outside gene matches: 9.

The chain is built from TRBV3-1 (or the pseudogene TRBV3-2) and TRBJ1-6, with no clear D. The CDR3 sequence is 14 residues long. Germline lookup yields CDR1 LGHDT and CDR2 YNNKEL (reference sequence). Trimming removed 1 base from V and 9 bases from J, with 10 bases in between. The CDR3 DNA reads TGTGCCAGCAGCCAAGGTCAGTGGGGTTCACCCCTCCACTTT. Residues: CASSQGQWGSPLHF.

The V and J genes are TRBV28 and TRBJ2-7, with 8 bases that match TRBD1. Germline CDR1 is MDHEN and CDR2 is SYDVKM. V shed 4 bases and J 5 bases; nucleotides not matched to a gene: 10. The CDR3 is 15 amino acids. CDR3 in DNA: TGTGCCAGCAGTTCGCCGACAGGGGCTTTGAACGAGCAGTACTTC. It yields the protein CASSSPTGALNEQYF.

This chain uses TRBV19 with TRBJ1-5, with D possibly matching TRBD1 (6 bases). The CDR3 is 13 residues long. The germline V gene encodes CDR1 LNHDA and CDR2 SQIVND (reference sequence). V was pared by 9 bases and J by 3 bases, with 12 bases between. Here the CDR3 DNA reads TGTGCCAGCCAAACAGGGCTCAATCAGCCCCAGCATTTT. Protein: CASQTGLNQPQHF.

The chain has TRBV9 and TRBJ2-2; D might be TRBD1 or TRBD2, each matching 6 bases. CDR1 and CDR2 (germline): SGDLS, YYNGEE. V lost 0 bases and J lost 7, with 22 bases in between. The CDR3 spans 18 residues. CDR3 coding DNA: TGTGCCAGCAGCGTAGAACAAAGGGGGGCCGTAGTCATCGGGGAGCTGTTTTTT. Protein: CASSVEQRGAVVIGELFF.

The count of this clone is one. The rearrangement uses TRBV6-5 and TRBJ2-7, with a weak D call TRBD1 (6 bases). Germline CDR1 reads MNHEY; CDR2 reads SVGAGI. The CDR3 extends over 14 amino acids. Trimming pared 6 bases from V and 6 bases from J, leaving 18 bases between. CDR3 sequence: CASSRTGLEGEQYF. The CDR3 nucleotides are TGTGCCAGCAGCCGCACAGGGTTGGAAGGCGAGCAGTACTTC.

The J gene is TRBJ2-2, the V gene TRBV30, with D possibly being TRBD1 (6 bases). The V gene's germline CDR1 is GTSNPN and CDR2 SVGIG (reference sequence). The CDR3 spans 15 residues. The V gene lost 3 bases and the J gene lost 1 base, with 12 bases spanning the gap. The CDR3 DNA reads TGTGCCTGGAGGCCGGGGACATTGAACACCGGGGAGCTGTTTTTT. Its protein is CAWRPGTLNTGELFF.

The chain employs TRBV4-2 and TRBJ1-1, with D hard to call. From germline, CDR1 is LGHNA and CDR2 YNFKEQ. Trimming removed 3 bases from V and 0 bases from J, with 11 bases in between. CDR3 length: 15 amino acids. As DNA, the CDR3 is TGTGCCAGCAGCCAGGGCCGGCTAATGAACACTGAAGCTTTCTTT. Amino acids: CASSQGRLMNTEAFF.

This sequence joins TRBV6-5 and TRBJ1-2; D unclear. Trimming stripped 5 bases from V and 0 bases from J, with 4 bases between. The CDR3 spans 12 residues. The V gene's germline CDR1 is MNHEY and CDR2 SVGAGI. CDR3 amino acids: CASSPSNYGYTF. CDR3 nucleotide sequence: TGTGCCAGCAGTCCTTCTAACTATGGCTACACCTTC.

The chain links TRBV5-1 to TRBJ2-7, with 10 bases lining up with TRBD2. Germline V gene data show CDR1 as SGHRS and CDR2 as YFSETQ. The CDR3 has 15 amino acids. V shed 1 base, J shed 0 bases, and the junction held 1 base outside the gene matches. As DNA, the CDR3 is TGCGCCAGCAGCTTGCTAGCGGGAGACTCCTACGAGCAGTACTTC. This translates into CASSLLAGDSYEQYF.